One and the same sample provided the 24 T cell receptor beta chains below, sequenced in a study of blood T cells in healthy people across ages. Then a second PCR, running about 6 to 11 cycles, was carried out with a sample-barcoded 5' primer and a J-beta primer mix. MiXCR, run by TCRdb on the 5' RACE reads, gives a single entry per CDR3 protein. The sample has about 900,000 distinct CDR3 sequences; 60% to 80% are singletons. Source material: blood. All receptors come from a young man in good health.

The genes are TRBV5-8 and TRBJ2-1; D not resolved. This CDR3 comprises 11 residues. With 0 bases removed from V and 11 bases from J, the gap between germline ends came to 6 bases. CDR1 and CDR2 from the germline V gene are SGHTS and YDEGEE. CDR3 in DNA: TGTGCCAGCAGCTTGGAAAATAAGCAGTTCTTC. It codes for CASSLENKQFF.

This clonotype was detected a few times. The CDR3 protein is CARFGNEQFF. In DNA form, the CDR3 reads TGTGCCAGATTCGGCAATGAGCAGTTCTTC. This sequence joins TRBV25-1 and TRBJ2-1, with D hard to call. This CDR3 contains 10 residues. V dropped 9 bases and J dropped 6 bases, with 6 bases sitting between them. Germline values: CDR1 MGHDK, CDR2 SYGVNS.

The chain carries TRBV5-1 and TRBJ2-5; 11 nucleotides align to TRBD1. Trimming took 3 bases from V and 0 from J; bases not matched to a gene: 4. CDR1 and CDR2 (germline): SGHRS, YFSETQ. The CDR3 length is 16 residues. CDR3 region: CASSSGTGGYQETQYF. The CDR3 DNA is TGCGCCAGCAGCTCCGGGACAGGGGGATACCAAGAGACCCAGTACTTC.

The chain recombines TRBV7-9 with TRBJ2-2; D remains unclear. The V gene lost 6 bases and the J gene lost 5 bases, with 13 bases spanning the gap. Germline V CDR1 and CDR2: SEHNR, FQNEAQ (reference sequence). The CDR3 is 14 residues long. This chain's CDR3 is CASRPDTRTGELFF. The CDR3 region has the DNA TGTGCCAGCAGACCAGACACGAGGACCGGGGAGCTGTTTTTT.

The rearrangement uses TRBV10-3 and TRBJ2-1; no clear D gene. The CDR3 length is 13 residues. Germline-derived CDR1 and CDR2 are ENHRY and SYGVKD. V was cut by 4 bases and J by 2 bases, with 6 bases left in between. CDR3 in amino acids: CAISALTYNEQFF. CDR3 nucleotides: TGTGCCATCAGTGCTCTTACCTACAATGAGCAGTTCTTC.

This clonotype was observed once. CDR3 sequence (DNA): TGCAGTGCCCGGGACAGGTTAGGGCTCACTGAAGCTTTCTTT. This encodes CSARDRLGLTEAFF. The J gene is TRBJ1-1, the V gene TRBV20-1; 8 bases are a match to TRBD1. The CDR3 runs to 14 residues. Trimming removed 6 bases from V and 4 bases from J; junction bases left unmatched: 10. CDR1 is DFQATT, CDR2 SNEGSKA, per germline (reference sequence).

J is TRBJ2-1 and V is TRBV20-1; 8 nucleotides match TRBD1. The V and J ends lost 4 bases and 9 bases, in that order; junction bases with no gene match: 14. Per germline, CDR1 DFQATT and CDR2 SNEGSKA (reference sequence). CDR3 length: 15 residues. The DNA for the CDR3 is TGCAGTGCTACTCCGGCCGGGACAGGAGGGACTGAGCAGTTCTTC. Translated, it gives CSATPAGTGGTEQFF.

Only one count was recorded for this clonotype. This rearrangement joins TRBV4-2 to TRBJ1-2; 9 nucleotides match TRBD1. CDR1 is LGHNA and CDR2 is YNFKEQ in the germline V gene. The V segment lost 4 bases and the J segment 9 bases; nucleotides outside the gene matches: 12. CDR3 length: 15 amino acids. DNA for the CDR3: TGTGCCAGCAGCCGAGAACCGGGACAGGGTCGTCGCTACACCTTC. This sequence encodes CASSREPGQGRRYTF.

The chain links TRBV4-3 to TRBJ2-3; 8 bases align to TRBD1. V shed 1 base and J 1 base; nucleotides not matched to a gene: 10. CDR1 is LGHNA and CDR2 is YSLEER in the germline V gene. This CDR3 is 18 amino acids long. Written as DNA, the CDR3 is TGCGCCAGCAGCCAAGTCGACAGGGGCACCTCCGGCACAGATACGCAGTATTTT. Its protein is CASSQVDRGTSGTDTQYF.

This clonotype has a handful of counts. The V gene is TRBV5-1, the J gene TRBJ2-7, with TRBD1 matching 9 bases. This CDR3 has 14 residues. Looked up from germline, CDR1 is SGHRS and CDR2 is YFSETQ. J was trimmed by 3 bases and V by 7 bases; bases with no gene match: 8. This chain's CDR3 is CASGQTGGIYEQYF. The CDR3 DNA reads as TGCGCCAGCGGACAGACAGGGGGGATCTACGAGCAGTACTTC.

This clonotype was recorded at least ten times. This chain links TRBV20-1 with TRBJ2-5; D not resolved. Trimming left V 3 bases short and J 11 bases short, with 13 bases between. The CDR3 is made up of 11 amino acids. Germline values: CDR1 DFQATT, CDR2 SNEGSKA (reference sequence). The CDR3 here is CSASEEIGQYF. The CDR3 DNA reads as TGCAGTGCTAGCGAGGAAATCGGGCAGTACTTC.

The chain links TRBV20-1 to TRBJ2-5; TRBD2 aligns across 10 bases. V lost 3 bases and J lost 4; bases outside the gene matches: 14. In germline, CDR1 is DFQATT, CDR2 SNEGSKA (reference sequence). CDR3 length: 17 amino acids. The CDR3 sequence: CSASSPSGGGGAETQYF. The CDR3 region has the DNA TGCAGTGCTAGTTCTCCTAGCGGGGGAGGTGGGGCAGAGACCCAGTACTTC.

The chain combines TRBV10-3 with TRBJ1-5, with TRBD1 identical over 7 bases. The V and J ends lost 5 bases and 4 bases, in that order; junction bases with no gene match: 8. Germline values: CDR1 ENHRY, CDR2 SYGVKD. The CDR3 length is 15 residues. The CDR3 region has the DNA TGTGCCATCAGTCAACAGGGGCCAAGGAATCAGCCCCAGCATTTT. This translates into CAISQQGPRNQPQHF.

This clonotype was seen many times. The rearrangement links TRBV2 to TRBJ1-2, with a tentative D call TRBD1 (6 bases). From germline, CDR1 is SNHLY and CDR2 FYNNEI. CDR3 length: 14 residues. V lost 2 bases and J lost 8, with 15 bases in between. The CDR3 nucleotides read TGTGCCAGCAGTGAATCGGATAAAGGGGGAGGCTACACCTTC. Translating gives CASSESDKGGGYTF.

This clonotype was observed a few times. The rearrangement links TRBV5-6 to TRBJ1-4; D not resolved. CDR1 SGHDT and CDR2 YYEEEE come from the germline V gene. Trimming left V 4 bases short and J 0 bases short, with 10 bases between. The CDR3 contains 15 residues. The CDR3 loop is CASSAYTSTNEKLFF. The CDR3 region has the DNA TGTGCCAGCAGCGCATACACCTCAACTAATGAAAAACTGTTTTTT.

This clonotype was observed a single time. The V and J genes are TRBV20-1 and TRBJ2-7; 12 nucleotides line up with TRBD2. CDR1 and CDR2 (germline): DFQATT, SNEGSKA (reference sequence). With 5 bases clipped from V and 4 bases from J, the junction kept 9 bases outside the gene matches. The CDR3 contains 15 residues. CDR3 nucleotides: TGCAGTGCTGACCAAACTAGCGGGGGGATGTACGAGCAGTACTTC. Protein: CSADQTSGGMYEQYF.

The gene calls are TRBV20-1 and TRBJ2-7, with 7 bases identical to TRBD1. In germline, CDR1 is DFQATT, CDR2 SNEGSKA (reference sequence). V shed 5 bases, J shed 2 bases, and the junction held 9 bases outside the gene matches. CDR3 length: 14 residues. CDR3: CSAQTRGSTYEQYF. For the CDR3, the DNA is TGCAGTGCTCAAACCAGGGGGAGTACCTACGAGCAGTACTTC.

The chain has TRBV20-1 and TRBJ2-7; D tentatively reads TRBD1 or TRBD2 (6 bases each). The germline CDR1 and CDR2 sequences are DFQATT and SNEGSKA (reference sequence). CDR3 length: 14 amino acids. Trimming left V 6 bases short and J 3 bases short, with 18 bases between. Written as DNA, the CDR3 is TGCAGTGCGGTAACGGGGGCTTTAGGCTACGAGCAGTACTTC. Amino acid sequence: CSAVTGALGYEQYF.

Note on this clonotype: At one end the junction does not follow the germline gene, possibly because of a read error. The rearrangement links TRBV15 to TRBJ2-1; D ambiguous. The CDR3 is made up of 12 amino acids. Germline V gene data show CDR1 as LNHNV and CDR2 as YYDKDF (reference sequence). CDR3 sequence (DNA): TGTGCCACCAGCCCCCGCTACAATGATCAGTTCTTC. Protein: CATSPRYNDQFF. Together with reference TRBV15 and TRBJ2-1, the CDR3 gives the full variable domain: DAMVIQNPRYQVTQFGKPVTLSCSQTLNHNVMYWYQQKSSQAPKLLFHYYDKDFNNEADTPDNFQSRRPNTSFCFLDIRSPGLGDTAMYLCATSPRYNDQFFGPGTRLTVL.

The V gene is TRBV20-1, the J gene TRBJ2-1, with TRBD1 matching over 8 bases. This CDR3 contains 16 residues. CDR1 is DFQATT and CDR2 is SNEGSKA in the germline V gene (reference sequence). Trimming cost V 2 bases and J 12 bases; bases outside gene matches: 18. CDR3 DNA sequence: TGCAGTGCTAGACCCTCCGGGACAGGATCCCAGAGTGGGCAGTTCTTC. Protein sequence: CSARPSGTGSQSGQFF.

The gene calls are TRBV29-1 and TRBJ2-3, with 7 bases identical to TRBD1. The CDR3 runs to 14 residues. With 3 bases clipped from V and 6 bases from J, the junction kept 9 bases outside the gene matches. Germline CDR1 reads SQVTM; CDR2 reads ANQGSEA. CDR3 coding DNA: TGCAGCGTTGAGAGGACAGGTACACTGGATACGCAGTATTTT. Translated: CSVERTGTLDTQYF.

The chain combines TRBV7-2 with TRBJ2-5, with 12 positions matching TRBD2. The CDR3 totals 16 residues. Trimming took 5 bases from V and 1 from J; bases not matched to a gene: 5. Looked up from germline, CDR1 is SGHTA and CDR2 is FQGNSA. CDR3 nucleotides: TGTGCCAGCAGCCCGAGACTAGCGGGGGTCCAAGAGACCCAGTACTTC. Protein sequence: CASSPRLAGVQETQYF.

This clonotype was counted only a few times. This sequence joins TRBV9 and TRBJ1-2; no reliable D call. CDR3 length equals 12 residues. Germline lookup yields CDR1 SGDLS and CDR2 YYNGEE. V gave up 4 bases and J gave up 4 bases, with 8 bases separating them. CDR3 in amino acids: CASSPGIYGYTF. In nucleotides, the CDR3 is TGTGCCAGCAGCCCGGGTATCTATGGCTACACCTTC.

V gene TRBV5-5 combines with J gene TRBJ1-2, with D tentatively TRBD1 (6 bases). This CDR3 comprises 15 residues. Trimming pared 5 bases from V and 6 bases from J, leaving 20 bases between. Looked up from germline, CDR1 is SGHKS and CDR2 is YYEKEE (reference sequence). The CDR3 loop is CASSQSRQGGDGYTF. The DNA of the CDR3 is TGTGCCAGCAGTCAATCTCGGCAAGGGGGGGATGGCTACACCTTC.